This T cell receptor (beta chain) was retrieved from a study of blood T cell repertoires in COVID-19. Only in-frame clones appear in the TCRdb table, and some are missing; sequencing was by immunoSEQ multiplex PCR. This sample has about 300,000 clones, with 89% found just once. Germline values: CDR1 KGHSH, CDR2 LQKENI. The CDR3 has 15 amino acids. V gave up 6 bases and J gave up 0 bases; unmatched junction bases: 6. Recruits, aged about 18 to 100 years, lived in roughly 22 US areas. The sample consisted of PBMCs or T cells enriched from blood (not recorded which). This receptor was obtained from a man aged 60-69 years who had recovered from COVID-19. The rearrangement links TRBV18 to TRBJ2-5; 8 bases are shared with TRBD2. The chain's CDR3 is CASSQSGSNQETQYF. The DNA of the CDR3 is TGTGCCAGCTCCCAAAGCGGGAGCAACCAAGAGACCCAGTACTTC.